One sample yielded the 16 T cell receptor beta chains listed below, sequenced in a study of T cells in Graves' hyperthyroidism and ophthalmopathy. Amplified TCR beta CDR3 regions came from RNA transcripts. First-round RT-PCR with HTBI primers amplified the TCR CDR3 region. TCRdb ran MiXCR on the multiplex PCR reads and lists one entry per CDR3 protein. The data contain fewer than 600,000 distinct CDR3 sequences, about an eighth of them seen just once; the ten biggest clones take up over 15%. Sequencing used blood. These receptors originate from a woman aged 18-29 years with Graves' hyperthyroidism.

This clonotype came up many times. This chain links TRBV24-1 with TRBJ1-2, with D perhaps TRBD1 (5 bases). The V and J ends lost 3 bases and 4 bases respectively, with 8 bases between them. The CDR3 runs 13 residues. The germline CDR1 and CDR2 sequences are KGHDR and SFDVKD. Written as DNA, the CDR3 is TGTGCCACCAGTGATAGGGACGGCTATGGCTACACCTTC. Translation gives CATSDRDGYGYTF.

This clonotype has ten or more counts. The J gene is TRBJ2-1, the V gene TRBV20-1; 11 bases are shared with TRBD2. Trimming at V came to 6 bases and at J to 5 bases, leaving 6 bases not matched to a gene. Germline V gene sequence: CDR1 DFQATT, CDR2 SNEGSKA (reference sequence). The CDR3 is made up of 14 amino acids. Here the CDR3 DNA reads TGCAGTGCGATTAGCGGGAGGGCCGACAATGAGCAGTTCTTC. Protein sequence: CSAISGRADNEQFF.

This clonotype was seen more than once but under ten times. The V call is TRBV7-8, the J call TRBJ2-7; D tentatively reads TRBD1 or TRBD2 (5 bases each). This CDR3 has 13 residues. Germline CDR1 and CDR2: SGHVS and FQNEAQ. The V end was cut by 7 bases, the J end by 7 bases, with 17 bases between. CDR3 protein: CASITGVWGEQYV. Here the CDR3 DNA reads TGTGCCAGCATCACAGGAGTCTGGGGGGAGCAGTACGTC.

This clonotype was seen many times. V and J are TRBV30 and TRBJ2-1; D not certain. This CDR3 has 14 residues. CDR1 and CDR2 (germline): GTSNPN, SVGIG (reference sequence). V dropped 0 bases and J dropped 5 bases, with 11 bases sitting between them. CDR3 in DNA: TGTGCCTGGAGTGTACTCGGTCGGAACAATGAGCAGTTCTTC. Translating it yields CAWSVLGRNNEQFF.

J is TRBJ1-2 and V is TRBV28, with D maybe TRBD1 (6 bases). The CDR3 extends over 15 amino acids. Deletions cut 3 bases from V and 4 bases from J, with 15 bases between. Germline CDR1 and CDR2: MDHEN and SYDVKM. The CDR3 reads CASSFIPGTTYGYTF. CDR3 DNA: TGTGCCAGCAGTTTCATTCCCGGGACAACCTATGGCTACACCTTC.

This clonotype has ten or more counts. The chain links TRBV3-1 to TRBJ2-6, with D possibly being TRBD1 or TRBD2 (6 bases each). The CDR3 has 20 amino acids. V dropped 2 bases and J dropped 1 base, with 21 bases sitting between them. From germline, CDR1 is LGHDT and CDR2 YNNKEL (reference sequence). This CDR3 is CASSQHWRGQTRSGANVLTF. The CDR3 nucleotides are TGTGCCAGCAGCCAACACTGGCGGGGACAAACACGTTCTGGGGCCAACGTCCTGACTTTC. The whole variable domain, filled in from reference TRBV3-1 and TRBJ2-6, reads DTAVSQTPKYLVTQMGNDKSIKCEQNLGHDTMYWYKQDSKKFLKIMFSYNNKELIINETVPNRFSPKSPDKAHLNLHINSLELGDSAVYFCASSQHWRGQTRSGANVLTFGAGSRLTVL.

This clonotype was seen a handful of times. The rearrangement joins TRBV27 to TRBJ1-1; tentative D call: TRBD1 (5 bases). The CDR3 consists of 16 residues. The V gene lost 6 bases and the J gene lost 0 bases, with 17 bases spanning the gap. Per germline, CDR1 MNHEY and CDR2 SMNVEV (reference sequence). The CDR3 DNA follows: TGTGCCAGCAGAGTCGGGACGGACCTCTTGAACACTGAAGCTTTCTTT. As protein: CASRVGTDLLNTEAFF.

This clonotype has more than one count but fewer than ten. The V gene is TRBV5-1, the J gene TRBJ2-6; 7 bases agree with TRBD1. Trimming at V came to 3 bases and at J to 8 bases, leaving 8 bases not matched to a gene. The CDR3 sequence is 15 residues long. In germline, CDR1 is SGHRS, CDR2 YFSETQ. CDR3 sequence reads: CASSSTRGPTNVLTF. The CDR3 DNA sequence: TGCGCCAGCAGCTCAACTAGGGGGCCGACCAACGTCCTGACTTTC.

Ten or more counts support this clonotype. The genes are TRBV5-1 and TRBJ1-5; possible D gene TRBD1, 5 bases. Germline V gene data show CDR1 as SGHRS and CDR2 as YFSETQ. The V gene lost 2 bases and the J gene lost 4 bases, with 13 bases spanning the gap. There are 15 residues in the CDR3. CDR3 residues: CASSLGVGKNQPQHF. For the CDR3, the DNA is TGCGCCAGCAGCTTAGGGGTCGGGAAGAATCAGCCCCAGCATTTT.

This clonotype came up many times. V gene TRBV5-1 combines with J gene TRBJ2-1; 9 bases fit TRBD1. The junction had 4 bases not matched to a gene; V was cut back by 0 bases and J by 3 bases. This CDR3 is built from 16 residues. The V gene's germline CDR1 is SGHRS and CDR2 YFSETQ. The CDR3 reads CASSLVGTGSYNEQFF. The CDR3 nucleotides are TGCGCCAGCAGCTTGGTGGGGACAGGGAGCTACAATGAGCAGTTCTTC.

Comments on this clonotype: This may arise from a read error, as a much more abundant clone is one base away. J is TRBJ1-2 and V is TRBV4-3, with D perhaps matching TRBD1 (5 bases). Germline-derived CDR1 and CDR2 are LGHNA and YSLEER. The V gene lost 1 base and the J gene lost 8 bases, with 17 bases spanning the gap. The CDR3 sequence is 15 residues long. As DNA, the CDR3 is TGCGCCAGCAGCCAAGCCCACCCGGGGGGTTACGGCTACACCTTC. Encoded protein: CASSQAHPGGYGYTF.

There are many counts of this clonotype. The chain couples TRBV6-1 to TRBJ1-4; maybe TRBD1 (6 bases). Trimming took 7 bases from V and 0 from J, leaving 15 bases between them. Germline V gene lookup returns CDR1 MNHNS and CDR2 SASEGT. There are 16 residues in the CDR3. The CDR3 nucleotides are TGTGCCAGCACTGGAGCCTGGACAGCAACTAATGAAAAACTGTTTTTT. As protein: CASTGAWTATNEKLFF.

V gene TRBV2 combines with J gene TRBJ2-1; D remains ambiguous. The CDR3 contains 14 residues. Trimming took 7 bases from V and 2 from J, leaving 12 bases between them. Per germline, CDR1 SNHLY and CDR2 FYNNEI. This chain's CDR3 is CASISVAPYNEQFF. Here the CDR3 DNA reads TGTGCCAGCATCTCGGTGGCCCCCTACAATGAGCAGTTCTTC.

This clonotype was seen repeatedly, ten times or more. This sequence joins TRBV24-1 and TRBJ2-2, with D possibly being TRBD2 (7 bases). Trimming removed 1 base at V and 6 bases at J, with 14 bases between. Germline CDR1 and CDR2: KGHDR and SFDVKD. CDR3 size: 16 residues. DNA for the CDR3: TGTGCCACCAGTGATTTTGGGGGGGCCCTCGCCGGGGAGCTGTTTTTT. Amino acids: CATSDFGGALAGELFF.

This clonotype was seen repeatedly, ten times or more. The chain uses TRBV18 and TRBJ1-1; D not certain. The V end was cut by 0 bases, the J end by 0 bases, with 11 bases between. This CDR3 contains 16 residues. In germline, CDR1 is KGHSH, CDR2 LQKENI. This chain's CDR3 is CASSPPGQPMNTEAFF. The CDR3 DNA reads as TGTGCCAGCTCACCACCAGGGCAGCCTATGAACACTGAAGCTTTCTTT.

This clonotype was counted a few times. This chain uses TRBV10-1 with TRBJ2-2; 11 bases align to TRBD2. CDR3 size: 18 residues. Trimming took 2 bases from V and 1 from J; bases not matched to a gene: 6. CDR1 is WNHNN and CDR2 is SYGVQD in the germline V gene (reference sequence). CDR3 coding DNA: TGCGCCAGCAGTGAGGGGGGACTAGCGGAGAAGAACACCGGGGAGCTGTTTTTT. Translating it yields CASSEGGLAEKNTGELFF.